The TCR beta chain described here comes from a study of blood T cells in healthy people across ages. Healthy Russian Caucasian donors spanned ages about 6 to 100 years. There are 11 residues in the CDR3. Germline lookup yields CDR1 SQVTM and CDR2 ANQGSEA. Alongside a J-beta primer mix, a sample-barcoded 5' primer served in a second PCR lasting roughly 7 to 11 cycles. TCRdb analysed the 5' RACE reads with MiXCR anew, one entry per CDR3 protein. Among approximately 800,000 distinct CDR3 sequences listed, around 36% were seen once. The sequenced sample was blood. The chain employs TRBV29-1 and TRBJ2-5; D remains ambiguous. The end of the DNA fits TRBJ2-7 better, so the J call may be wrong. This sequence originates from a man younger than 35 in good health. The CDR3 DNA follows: TGCAGCGTTGAGGCAGGCTACGAGCAGTACTTC. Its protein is CSVEAGYEQYF.